One sample yielded the 20 T cell receptor beta chains listed below, sequenced in a study of blood T cell repertoires in COVID-19. TCRdb keeps only in-frame clones here, not all; method: immunoSEQ multiplex PCR. The sample includes around 140,000 clones, more than 75% of them seen just once. Material for sequencing was peripheral blood. The receptors stem from a woman aged 45-65 years with active or convalescent COVID-19.

This clone was recorded at least ten times. The chain joins TRBV30 to TRBJ1-6, with 7 bases lining up with TRBD1. Germline V lookup: CDR1 GTSNPN, CDR2 SVGIG (reference sequence). The CDR3 sequence is 13 residues long. With 4 bases clipped from V and 4 bases from J, the junction kept 1 base outside the gene matches. CDR3 sequence: CAWTGGYNSPLHF. CDR3 sequence (DNA): TGTGCCTGGACAGGGGGTTATAATTCACCCCTCCACTTT.

The chain employs TRBV11-3 and TRBJ2-1, with 13 positions matching TRBD2. Germline V lookup: CDR1 SGHNT, CDR2 YENEEA. There are 15 residues in the CDR3. The V segment lost 4 bases and the J segment 7 bases; nucleotides outside the gene matches: 4. The CDR3 is CASSSLGLAGNEQFF. The CDR3 nucleotides are TGTGCCAGCAGCTCCCTGGGACTAGCGGGGAATGAGCAGTTCTTC.

The V gene is TRBV19, the J gene TRBJ2-3; possible D gene TRBD1, 5 bases. Germline-derived CDR1 and CDR2 are LNHDA and SQIVND (reference sequence). CDR3 size: 16 residues. Deletions cut 3 bases from V and 1 base from J, with 14 bases between. The CDR3 DNA follows: TGTGCCAGTAGTATGGTGAAGGGGCGGCGCACAGATACGCAGTATTTT. Translating gives CASSMVKGRRTDTQYF.

The genes are TRBV6-2 or TRBV6-3 and TRBJ2-2; a weak D match, TRBD1 (5 bases). The CDR3 extends over 15 amino acids. The V and J ends lost 2 bases and 2 bases respectively, with 9 bases between them. CDR1 and CDR2 from the germline V gene are MNHEY and SVGEGT. CDR3 region: CASSYRQGNTGELFF. The CDR3, as DNA: TGTGCCAGCAGTTACAGGCAGGGTAACACCGGGGAGCTGTTTTTT.

V and J are TRBV3-1 (or the pseudogene TRBV3-2) and TRBJ1-3; 8 nucleotides align to TRBD1. The CDR3 runs to 15 residues. V dropped 4 bases and J dropped 4; count of bases not matched to a gene: 6. CDR1 is LGHDT, CDR2 YNNKEL, per germline (reference sequence). CDR3 in amino acids: CASSPRQGMGNTIYF. DNA for the CDR3: TGTGCCAGCAGCCCCAGACAGGGGATGGGAAACACCATATATTTT.

The chain combines TRBV28 with TRBJ1-5, with 10 bases matching TRBD1. The germline V gene has CDR1 MDHEN and CDR2 SYDVKM. After removal of 4 bases from V and 7 bases from J, the junction contained 4 bases not matched to a gene. CDR3 length equals 14 residues. CDR3 loop: CASSSGQGTQPQHF. CDR3 coding DNA: TGTGCCAGCAGTTCGGGACAGGGGACCCAGCCCCAGCATTTT.

The CDR3, as DNA: TGTGCCAGCAGAATGGGTAGCGGGGGGGCAGTATTAGATGAGCAGTTCTTC. It yields the protein CASRMGSGGAVLDEQFF. The J gene is TRBJ2-1, the V gene TRBV19, with 11 bases fitting TRBD2. The V gene end was trimmed by 9 bases and the J gene end by 8 bases; junction bases not matched to a gene: 18. The CDR3 runs to 17 residues. Germline V gene sequence: CDR1 LNHDA, CDR2 SQIVND (reference sequence).

This clone was observed a few times. The V call is TRBV2, the J call TRBJ1-2; D is unclear. This CDR3 has 14 residues. Germline V lookup: CDR1 SNHLY, CDR2 FYNNEI. Trimming removed 7 bases from V and 5 bases from J, with 17 bases in between. The CDR3 DNA reads TGTGCCAGCACCGTTCGCGGTGTCAGTTATGGCTACACCTTC. The encoded protein is CASTVRGVSYGYTF.

The chain has TRBV19 and TRBJ2-2; 8 bases are a match to TRBD1. Germline V gives CDR1 LNHDA, CDR2 SQIVND (reference sequence). After removal of 11 bases from V and 7 bases from J, the junction contained 6 bases not matched to a gene. There are 12 residues in the CDR3. CDR3 loop: CAAGGFVGELFF. As DNA, the CDR3 is TGTGCCGCAGGGGGCTTCGTCGGGGAGCTGTTTTTT.

This chain's CDR3 is CASSLRENTEAFF. The CDR3 region has the DNA TGTGCCAGCAGTTTGCGGGAAAACACTGAAGCTTTCTTT. The chain is built from TRBV12-3 or TRBV12-4 and TRBJ1-1; no clear D gene. Trimming stripped 3 bases from V and 2 bases from J, with 7 bases between. The CDR3 is 13 residues long.

The chain is built from TRBV29-1 and TRBJ1-2; D uncertain. Trimming took 2 bases from V and 4 from J, leaving 8 bases between them. CDR3 length equals 12 residues. Germline V gene data show CDR1 as SQVTM and CDR2 as ANQGSEA. The CDR3 protein is CSVENSLYGYTF. The CDR3 bases are TGCAGCGTTGAAAACAGCCTCTATGGCTACACCTTC. Together with reference TRBV29-1 and TRBJ1-2, the CDR3 gives the full variable domain: SAVISQKPSRDICQRGTSLTIQCQVDSQVTMMFWYRQQPGQSLTLIATANQGSEATYESGFVIDKFPISRPNLTFSTLTVSNMSPEDSSIYLCSVENSLYGYTFGSGTRLTVV.

This clone was recorded once. The V and J genes are TRBV6-2 or TRBV6-3 and TRBJ1-1, with D maybe TRBD1 (6 bases). The CDR3 length is 15 residues. Trimming cost V 5 bases and J 8 bases, with 21 bases left between them. The germline V gene has CDR1 MNHEY and CDR2 SVGEGT. This CDR3 is CASSTSSRDTSEAFF. CDR3 in DNA: TGTGCCAGCAGTACGTCCTCCCGGGACACCTCAGAAGCTTTCTTT.

The rearrangement links TRBV10-3 to TRBJ2-5; D might be TRBD2 (7 bases). The CDR3 is 16 amino acids. V lost 0 bases and J 1 base, leaving 12 bases between the germline ends. The V gene's germline CDR1 is ENHRY and CDR2 SYGVKD. CDR3 residues: CAISESRGTPQETQYF. The CDR3 DNA reads as TGTGCCATCAGTGAGTCGCGGGGGACACCCCAAGAGACCCAGTACTTC.

The V call is TRBV7-6, the J call TRBJ1-3; 8 positions match TRBD1. V dropped 1 base and J dropped 2; count of bases not matched to a gene: 4. This CDR3 spans 16 amino acids. The germline V gene has CDR1 SGHVS and CDR2 FNYEAQ. CDR3 in amino acids: CASSLEQGGTGNTIYF. In DNA form, the CDR3 reads TGTGCCAGCAGCTTAGAACAGGGGGGCACTGGAAACACCATATATTTT.

The chain has TRBV7-8 and TRBJ1-2; D may be TRBD1 (5 bases). CDR1 SGHVS and CDR2 FQNEAQ come from the germline V gene. CDR3 size: 13 residues. Trimming shortened V by 5 bases and J by 2 bases, and 9 bases separated the two germline ends. The CDR3 loop is CASSPQGNYGYTF. CDR3 DNA sequence: TGTGCCAGCAGCCCTCAGGGAAACTATGGCTACACCTTC.

The chain has TRBV7-9 and TRBJ2-1, with TRBD1 matching over 9 bases. Trimming took 5 bases from V and 6 from J; bases not matched to a gene: 8. Germline assignment: CDR1 SEHNR and CDR2 FQNEAQ (reference sequence). The CDR3 has 15 residues. This CDR3 is CASSTGQGPGNEQFF. The DNA of the CDR3 is TGTGCCAGCAGCACCGGACAGGGGCCAGGCAATGAGCAGTTCTTC.

The chain has TRBV5-4 and TRBJ1-1, with D unclear. The ends were cut back, 0 bases at V and 2 bases at J, with 5 bases in the middle. The CDR3 contains 13 residues. Germline V gene data show CDR1 as SGHNT and CDR2 as YYREEE (reference sequence). DNA for the CDR3: TGTGCCAGCAGCTTGGACAGAAACACTGAAGCTTTCTTT. Its protein is CASSLDRNTEAFF. Filled out from reference TRBV5-4 and TRBJ1-1, the complete variable domain reads ETGVTQSPTHLIKTRGQQVTLRCSSQSGHNTVSWYQQALGQGPQFIFQYYREEENGRGNFPPRFSGLQFPNYSSELNVNALELDDSALYLCASSLDRNTEAFFGQGTRLTVV.

The rearrangement links TRBV28 to TRBJ1-1, with 7 nucleotides matching TRBD1. Trimming took 6 bases from V and 6 from J; bases not matched to a gene: 4. The V gene's germline CDR1 is MDHEN and CDR2 SYDVKM. CDR3 length equals 12 residues. The CDR3 spells CASRTTGAEAFF. As DNA, the CDR3 is TGTGCCAGCAGGACCACAGGGGCTGAAGCTTTCTTT.

V gene TRBV18 combines with J gene TRBJ1-1; 8 bases agree with TRBD1. Losses at the gene ends were 3 bases for V and 0 bases for J; bases not matched to a gene: 6. The germline V gene has CDR1 KGHSH and CDR2 LQKENI. The CDR3 is made up of 16 amino acids. The CDR3 loop reads CASSPQGAIMNTEAFF. DNA of the CDR3: TGTGCCAGCTCACCCCAGGGGGCCATAATGAACACTGAAGCTTTCTTT.

The chain links TRBV28 to TRBJ1-6; maybe TRBD1 (5 bases). The CDR3 runs to 15 residues. Trimming cost V 8 bases and J 0 bases, with 11 bases left between them. Looked up from germline, CDR1 is MDHEN and CDR2 is SYDVKM. Here the CDR3 DNA reads TGTGCCAGCGCGGACATCTTCTCCTATAATTCACCCCTCCACTTT. Its protein is CASADIFSYNSPLHF.